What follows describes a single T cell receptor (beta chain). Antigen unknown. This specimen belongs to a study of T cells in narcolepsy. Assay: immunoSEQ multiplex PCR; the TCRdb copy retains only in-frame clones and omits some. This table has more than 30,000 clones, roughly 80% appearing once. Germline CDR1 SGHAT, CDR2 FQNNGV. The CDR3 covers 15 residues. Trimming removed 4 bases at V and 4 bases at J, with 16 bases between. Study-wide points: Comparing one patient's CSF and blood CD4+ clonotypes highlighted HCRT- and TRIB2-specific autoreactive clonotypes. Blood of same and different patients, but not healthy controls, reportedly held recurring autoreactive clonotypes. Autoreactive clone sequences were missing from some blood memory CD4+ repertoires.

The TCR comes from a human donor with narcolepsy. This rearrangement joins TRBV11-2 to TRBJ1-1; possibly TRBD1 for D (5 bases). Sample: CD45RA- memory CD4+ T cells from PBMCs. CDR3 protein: CASSSLGGRFTEAFF. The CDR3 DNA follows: TGTGCCAGCAGCTCCCTCGGGGGACGATTCACTGAAGCTTTCTTT.